This T cell receptor (beta chain) was sequenced in a study of patients and donors after allogeneic stem cell transplantation. TCRdb re-called the RT-PCR reads with MiXCR, one entry per CDR3 protein. The table lists 390,000 or so distinct CDR3 sequences, 15% to 20% of them singletons. This clonotype occurred many times. This CDR3 is built from 12 residues. Trimming took off 5 bases at V and 6 bases at J, with 8 bases between the two ends. This clonotype was sampled from a human donor who was either an allogeneic HSCT recipient or a stem cell or donor lymphocyte infusion donor (not recorded which). It is not recorded whose cells these are; they may come from a transplant donor. The chain employs TRBV12-3 or TRBV12-4 and TRBJ2-1, with D uncertain. The sample comprised blood, either unsorted or a sorted T cell fraction (not recorded which). The CDR3: CASSLTFNEQFF. The CDR3 DNA sequence: TGTGCCAGCAGTCTGACCTTCAATGAGCAGTTCTTC.